One sample yielded the 7 T cell receptor beta chains listed below, sequenced in a study of T-cell reconstitution after alpha-beta-depleted transplantation in children. For TCRbeta, the library was prepared with unique molecular identifiers. TCRdb analysed the PCR reads with MiXCR anew, one entry per CDR3 protein. The data contain around 250,000 distinct CDR3 sequences, about a tenth of them seen just once; the ten biggest clones take up over 9.5%. The sequencing used PBMCs from the stem cell graft donor, collected from the stem cell graft. The origin of the receptors is a human donor who donated a stem cell graft to a child with SCID.

In its sample, this clonotype was seen a few times. The chain combines TRBV11-3 with TRBJ2-2; a possible D gene is TRBD1 (6 bases). V lost 4 bases and J lost 3, with 12 bases in between. This CDR3 has 15 residues. CDR1 SGHNT and CDR2 YENEEA come from the germline V gene. CDR3 nucleotides: TGTGCCAGCAGCTCCACAGGGCTAGACACCGGGGAGCTGTTTTTT. It codes for CASSSTGLDTGELFF.

This clonotype was counted at least ten times. This chain connects TRBV20-1 to TRBJ2-7; no definite D call. V was clipped by 7 bases and J by 2 bases, with 6 bases between them. This CDR3 is built from 10 residues. The germline V gene has CDR1 DFQATT and CDR2 SNEGSKA (reference sequence). CDR3 loop: CSVQAYEQYF. The DNA for the CDR3 is TGCAGTGTTCAGGCCTACGAGCAGTACTTC.

This clonotype was seen a handful of times. This rearrangement joins TRBV5-1 to TRBJ1-6; the match to TRBD1 covers 9 bases. Germline assignment: CDR1 SGHRS and CDR2 YFSETQ. The CDR3 has 16 amino acids. Trimming cost V 3 bases and J 6 bases; bases outside gene matches: 7. The CDR3 protein is CASSWGTGQGNSPLHF. The CDR3 region has the DNA TGCGCCAGCAGCTGGGGGACGGGACAGGGTAATTCACCCCTCCACTTT.

In its sample, this clonotype was seen many times. V is TRBV10-3 and J is TRBJ2-3; 7 bases are shared with TRBD1. With V trimmed by 2 bases and J by 5 bases, 10 bases remained unmatched. The CDR3 has 16 amino acids. The germline CDR1 and CDR2 sequences are ENHRY and SYGVKD. CDR3 sequence: CAISEPPRGGEDTQYF. In nucleotides, the CDR3 is TGTGCCATCAGTGAGCCCCCTCGAGGGGGCGAAGATACGCAGTATTTT.

A few counts support this clonotype. V usage is TRBV12-3 or TRBV12-4 and J usage is TRBJ2-2, with D tentatively TRBD2 (6 bases). V was clipped by 6 bases and J by 0 bases, with 14 bases between them. The CDR3 extends over 16 amino acids. In DNA, the CDR3 is TGTGCCAGCAGCTTGGGCGGGGTCACGAACACCGGGGAGCTGTTTTTT. Translation: CASSLGGVTNTGELFF.

This chain uses TRBV29-1 with TRBJ2-7; D is undetermined. This CDR3 has 14 amino acids. Trimming left V 5 bases short and J 1 base short, with 15 bases between. Germline V gene lookup returns CDR1 SQVTM and CDR2 ANQGSEA. The CDR3 DNA reads TGCAGCGTTAACTTAAGCGTGGCGTCCTACGAGCAGTACTTC. Its translation is CSVNLSVASYEQYF.

This clonotype has ten or more counts. The chain recombines TRBV12-3 or TRBV12-4 with TRBJ2-3; 7 positions match TRBD2. CDR3 length: 15 residues. J was trimmed by 0 bases and V by 4 bases; bases with no gene match: 4. The CDR3 DNA sequence: TGTGCCAGCAGTTCCCCTAGCGGCAGCACAGATACGCAGTATTTT. Protein sequence: CASSSPSGSTDTQYF.